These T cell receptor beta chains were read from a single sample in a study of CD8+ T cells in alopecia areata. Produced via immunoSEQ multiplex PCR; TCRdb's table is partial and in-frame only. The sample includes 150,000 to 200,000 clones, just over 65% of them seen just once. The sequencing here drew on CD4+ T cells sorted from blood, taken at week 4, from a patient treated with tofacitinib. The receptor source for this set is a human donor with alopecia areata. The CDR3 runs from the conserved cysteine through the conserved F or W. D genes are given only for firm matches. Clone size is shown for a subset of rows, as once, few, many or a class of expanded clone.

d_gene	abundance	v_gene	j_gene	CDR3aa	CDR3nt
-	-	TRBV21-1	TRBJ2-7	CASSKLKLDADAYPEQYF	TGTGCCAGCAGCAAATTGAAGTTGGATGCTGATGCATACCCCGAGCAGTACTTC
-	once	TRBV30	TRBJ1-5	CAWSRTENQPQHF	TGTGCCTGGAGTAGGACAGAAAATCAGCCCCAGCATTTT
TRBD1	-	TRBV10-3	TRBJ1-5	CAISESRQGNNQPQHF	TGTGCCATCAGTGAGTCGAGACAGGGGAACAATCAGCCCCAGCATTTT
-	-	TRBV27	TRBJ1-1	CASSLFRVRGTEAFF	TGTGCCAGCAGTTTATTCAGGGTGAGGGGCACTGAAGCTTTCTTT
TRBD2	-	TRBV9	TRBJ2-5	CASSPRTIRGGQETQYF	TGTGCCAGCAGCCCGCGCACTATACGGGGGGGCCAAGAGACCCAGTACTTC
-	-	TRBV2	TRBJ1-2	CASSDTGTIFGYTF	TGTGCCAGCAGCGACACCGGGACCATCTTCGGCTACACCTTC
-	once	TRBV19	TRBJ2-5	CASSGTSQETQYF	TGTGCCAGTTCGGGGACGTCCCAAGAGACCCAGTACTTC
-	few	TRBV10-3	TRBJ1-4	CAISESRGRFEKLFF	TGTGCCATCAGTGAGTCACGGGGGCGCTTTGAAAAACTGTTTTTT
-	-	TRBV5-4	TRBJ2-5	CASSLRGSGETQYF	TGTGCCAGCAGCTTGAGGGGGTCGGGAGAGACCCAGTACTTC
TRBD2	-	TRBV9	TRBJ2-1	CASSGGLGLAGYEQFF	TGTGCCAGCAGCGGAGGCCTGGGACTAGCGGGTTATGAGCAGTTCTTC
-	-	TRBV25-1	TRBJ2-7	CASSESSGHPSEQYF	TGTGCCAGCAGTGAGTCCTCGGGACACCCCTCCGAGCAGTACTTC
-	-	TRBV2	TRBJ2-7	CASSLDYYEQYF	TGTGCCAGCAGCCTTGACTACTACGAGCAGTACTTC
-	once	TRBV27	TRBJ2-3	CASSLGRSTDTQYF	TGTGCCAGCAGTCTAGGACGTAGCACAGATACGCAGTATTTT
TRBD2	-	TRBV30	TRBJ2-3	CAGIAGGTQYF	TGTGCCGGCATAGCGGGGGGAACGCAGTATTTT
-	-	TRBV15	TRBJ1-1	CATSRAGTLQTF	TGTGCCACCAGCAGAGCCGGGACTCTCCAGACCTTT
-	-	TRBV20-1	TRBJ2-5	CSASGETQYF	TGCAGTGCTAGCGGAGAGACCCAGTACTTC
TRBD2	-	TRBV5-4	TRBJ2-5	CASTIRLAGTQETQYF	TGTGCCAGCACCATTAGACTAGCGGGGACACAAGAGACCCAGTACTTC
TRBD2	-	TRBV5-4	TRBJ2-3	CASSLASRTSAVNTDTQYF	TGTGCCAGCAGCTTGGCAAGCCGGACTAGCGCAGTAAACACAGATACGCAGTATTTT
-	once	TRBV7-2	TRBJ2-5	CASSLRRGVTQYF	TGTGCCAGCAGCTTAAGAAGGGGCGTGACCCAGTACTTC
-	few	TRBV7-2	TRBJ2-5	CASSLPRQETQYF	TGTGCCAGCAGCTTACCGCGACAAGAGACCCAGTACTTC
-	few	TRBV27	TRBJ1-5	CASSSFPSNQPQHF	TGTGCCAGCAGCTCCTTCCCTTCCAATCAGCCCCAGCATTTT
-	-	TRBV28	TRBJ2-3	CASSFGAGIGTDTQYF	TGTGCCAGCAGTTTTGGGGCAGGGATAGGCACAGATACGCAGTATTTT
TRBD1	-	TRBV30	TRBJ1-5	CAWTLGGQRNQPQHF	TGTGCCTGGACCCTTGGGGGACAGCGTAATCAGCCCCAGCATTTT
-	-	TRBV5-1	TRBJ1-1	CASSLGQSYQAFF	TGCGCCAGCAGCTTGGGCCAGTCGTATCAAGCTTTCTTT
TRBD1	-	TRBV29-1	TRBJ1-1	CSVEEVTGGEAFF	TGCAGCGTTGAAGAGGTGACAGGGGGCGAAGCTTTCTTT
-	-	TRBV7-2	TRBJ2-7	CASSYRQASYEQYF	TGTGCCAGCAGCTATCGACAGGCCTCCTACGAGCAGTACTTC
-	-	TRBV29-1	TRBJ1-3	CSVALVGIGNTIYF	TGCAGCGTTGCGTTGGTGGGGATCGGAAACACCATATATTTT
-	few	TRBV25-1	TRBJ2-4	CASGSAYIQYF	TGTGCCAGCGGATCCGCATACATTCAGTACTTC
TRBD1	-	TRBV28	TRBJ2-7	CASIGQVSPQGVEQYF	TGTGCCAGCATCGGACAGGTATCACCTCAAGGGGTCGAGCAGTACTTC
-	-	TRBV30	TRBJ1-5	CAWAEQGRQPQHF	TGTGCCTGGGCGGAACAGGGCCGGCAGCCCCAGCATTTT
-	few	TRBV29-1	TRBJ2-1	CSVESDSYNEQFF	TGCAGCGTTGAATCCGACTCCTACAATGAGCAGTTCTTC
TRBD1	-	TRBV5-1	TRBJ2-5	CASSSQGARETQYF	TGCGCCAGCAGCTCCCAGGGGGCTAGGGAGACCCAGTACTTC